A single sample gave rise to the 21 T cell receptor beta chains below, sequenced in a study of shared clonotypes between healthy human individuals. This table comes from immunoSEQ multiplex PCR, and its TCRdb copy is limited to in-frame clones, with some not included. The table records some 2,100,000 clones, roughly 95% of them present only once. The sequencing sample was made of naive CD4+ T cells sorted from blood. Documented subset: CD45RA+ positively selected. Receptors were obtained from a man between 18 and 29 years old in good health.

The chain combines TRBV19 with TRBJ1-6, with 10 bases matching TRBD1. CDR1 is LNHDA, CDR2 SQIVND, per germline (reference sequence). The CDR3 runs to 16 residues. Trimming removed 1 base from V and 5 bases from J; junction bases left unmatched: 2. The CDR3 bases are TGTGCCAGTAGTATAGCCGGGACAGGGGATAATTCACCCCTCCACTTT. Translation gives CASSIAGTGDNSPLHF.

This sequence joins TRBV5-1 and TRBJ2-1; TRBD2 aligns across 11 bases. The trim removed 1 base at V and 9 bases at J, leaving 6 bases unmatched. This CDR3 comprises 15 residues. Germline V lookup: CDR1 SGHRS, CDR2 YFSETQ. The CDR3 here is CASSLRLAGGAEQFF. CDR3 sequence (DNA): TGCGCCAGCAGCTTGCGGCTAGCGGGGGGCGCTGAGCAGTTCTTC.

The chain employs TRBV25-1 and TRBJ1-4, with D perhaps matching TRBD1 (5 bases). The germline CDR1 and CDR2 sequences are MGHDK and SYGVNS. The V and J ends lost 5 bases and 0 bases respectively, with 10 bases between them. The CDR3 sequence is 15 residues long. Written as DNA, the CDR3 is TGTGCCAGCAGTAAAAAGACAGCAACTAATGAAAAACTGTTTTTT. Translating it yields CASSKKTATNEKLFF.

The CDR3 DNA reads as TGTGCCAGCAGCTTAGCGGCAGGGTGGTCCTACGAGCAGTACTTC. Amino acids: CASSLAAGWSYEQYF. The chain employs TRBV7-2 and TRBJ2-7; tentatively, D is TRBD1 (5 bases). In germline, CDR1 is SGHTA, CDR2 FQGNSA. Trimming stripped 0 bases from V and 1 base from J, with 10 bases between. The CDR3 runs 15 residues. The entire variable domain, with the rest obtained from reference TRBV7-2 and TRBJ2-7, is as follows: GAGVSQSPSNKVTEKGKDVELRCDPISGHTALYWYRQSLGQGLEFLIYFQGNSAPDKSGLPSDRFSAERTGGSVSTLTIQRTQQEDSAVYLCASSLAAGWSYEQYFGPGTRLTVT.

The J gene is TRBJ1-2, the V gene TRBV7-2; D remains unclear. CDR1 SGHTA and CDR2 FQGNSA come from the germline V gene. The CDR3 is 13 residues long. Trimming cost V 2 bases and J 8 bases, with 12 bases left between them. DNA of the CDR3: TGTGCCAGCAGCTTATCCGTGATAAACGGCTACACCTTC. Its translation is CASSLSVINGYTF.

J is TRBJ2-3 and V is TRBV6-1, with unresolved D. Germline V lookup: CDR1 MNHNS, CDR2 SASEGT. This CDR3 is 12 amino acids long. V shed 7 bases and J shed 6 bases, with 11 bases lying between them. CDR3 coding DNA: TGTGCCAGCACTTTGACCCCGGATACGCAGTATTTT. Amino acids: CASTLTPDTQYF.

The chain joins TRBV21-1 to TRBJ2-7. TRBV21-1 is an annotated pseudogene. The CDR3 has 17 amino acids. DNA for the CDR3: TGTGCCAGCAGCAAAAAGGGTGGGGGAGAAAGTCCCTACGAGCAGTACTTC. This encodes CASSKKGGGESPYEQYF.

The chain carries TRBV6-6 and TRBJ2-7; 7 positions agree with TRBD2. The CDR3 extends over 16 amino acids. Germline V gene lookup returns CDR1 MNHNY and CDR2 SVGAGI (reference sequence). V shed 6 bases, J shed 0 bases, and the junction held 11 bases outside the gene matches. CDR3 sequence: CASRAGGAGYSYEQYF. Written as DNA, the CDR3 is TGTGCCAGCAGGGCAGGCGGAGCGGGGTACTCCTACGAGCAGTACTTC.

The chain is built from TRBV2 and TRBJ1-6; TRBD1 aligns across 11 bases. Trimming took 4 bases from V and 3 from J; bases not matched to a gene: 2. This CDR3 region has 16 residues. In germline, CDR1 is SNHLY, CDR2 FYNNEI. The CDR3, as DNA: TGTGCCAGCAGTGGGACAGGGGGCAACTATAATTCACCCCTCCACTTT. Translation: CASSGTGGNYNSPLHF.

CDR3 in DNA: TGTGCCAGCAGTGAATCTACAGGGTGGACTGAAGCTTTCTTT. Residues: CASSESTGWTEAFF. This rearrangement joins TRBV2 to TRBJ1-1; possible D gene TRBD1, 6 bases. Germline V gives CDR1 SNHLY, CDR2 FYNNEI. CDR3 size: 14 residues. Trimming took 2 bases from V and 5 from J, leaving 12 bases between them. The variable domain in full, with the rest retrieved from reference TRBV2 and TRBJ1-1, is EPEVTQTPSHQVTQMGQEVILRCVPISNHLYFYWYRQILGQKVEFLVSFYNNEISEKSEIFDDQFSVERPDGSNFTLKIRSTKLEDSAMYFCASSESTGWTEAFFGQGTRLTVV.

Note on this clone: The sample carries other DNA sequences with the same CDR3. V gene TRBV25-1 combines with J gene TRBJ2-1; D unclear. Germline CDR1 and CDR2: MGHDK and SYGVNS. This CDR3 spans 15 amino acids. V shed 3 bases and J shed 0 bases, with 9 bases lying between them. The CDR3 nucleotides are TGTGCCAGCAGTGATCCCCGGAGCTCCTACAATGAGCAGTTCTTC. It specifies CASSDPRSSYNEQFF. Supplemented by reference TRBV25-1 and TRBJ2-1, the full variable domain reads EADIYQTPRYLVIGTGKKITLECSQTMGHDKMYWYQQDPGMELHLIHYSYGVNSTEKGDLSSESTVSRIRTEHFPLTLESARPSHTSQYLCASSDPRSSYNEQFFGPGTRLTVL.

The CDR3 DNA follows: TGTGCCAGCAGGATGACAGGGACCGGGACCTACGAGCAGTACTTC. It codes for CASRMTGTGTYEQYF. The J gene is TRBJ2-7, the V gene TRBV28; 7 positions agree with TRBD1. V dropped 6 bases and J dropped 2; count of bases not matched to a gene: 10. CDR1 and CDR2 (germline): MDHEN, SYDVKM. The CDR3 sequence is 15 residues long.

The CDR3 loop is CASSSGIRDTDTQYF. The DNA of the CDR3 is TGTGCCAGCAGCTCCGGGATTAGGGACACAGATACGCAGTATTTT. The J gene is TRBJ2-3, the V gene TRBV6-5; TRBD2 might be the D (5 bases). Deletions cut 6 bases from V and 2 bases from J, with 15 bases between. Germline CDR1 is MNHEY and CDR2 is SVGAGI. The CDR3 is 15 residues long.

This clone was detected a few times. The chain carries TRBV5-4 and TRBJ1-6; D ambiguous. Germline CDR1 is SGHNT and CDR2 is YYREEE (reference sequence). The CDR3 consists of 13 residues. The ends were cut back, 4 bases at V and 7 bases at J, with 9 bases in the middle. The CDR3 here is CASSLTSNSPLHF. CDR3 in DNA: TGTGCCAGCAGCCTCACATCGAATTCACCCCTCCACTTT.

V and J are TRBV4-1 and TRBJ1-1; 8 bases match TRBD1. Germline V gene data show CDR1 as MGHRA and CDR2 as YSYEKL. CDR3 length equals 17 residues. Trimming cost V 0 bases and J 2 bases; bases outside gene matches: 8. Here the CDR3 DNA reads TGCGCCAGCAGCCAAGACTCAACAGGGGGGTTCAACACTGAAGCTTTCTTT. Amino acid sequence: CASSQDSTGGFNTEAFF.

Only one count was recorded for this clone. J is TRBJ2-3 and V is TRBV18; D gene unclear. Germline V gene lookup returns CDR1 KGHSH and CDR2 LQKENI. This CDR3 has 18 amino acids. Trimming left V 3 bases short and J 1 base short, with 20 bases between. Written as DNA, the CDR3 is TGTGCCAGCTCACCTTTTTCGTCTTCAAAGTCGGGCACAGATACGCAGTATTTT. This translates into CASSPFSSSKSGTDTQYF.

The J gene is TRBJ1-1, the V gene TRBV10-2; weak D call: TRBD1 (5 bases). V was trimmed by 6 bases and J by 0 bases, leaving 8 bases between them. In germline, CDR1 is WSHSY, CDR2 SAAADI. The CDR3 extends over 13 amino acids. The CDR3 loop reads CASRTDMNTEAFF. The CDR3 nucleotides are TGCGCCAGCAGGACAGACATGAACACTGAAGCTTTCTTT.

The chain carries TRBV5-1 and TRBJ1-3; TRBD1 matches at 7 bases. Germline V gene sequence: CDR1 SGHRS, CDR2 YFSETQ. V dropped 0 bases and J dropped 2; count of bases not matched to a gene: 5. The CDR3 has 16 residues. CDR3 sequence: CASSLEGGSAGNTIYF. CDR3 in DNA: TGCGCCAGCAGCTTGGAAGGGGGCTCTGCTGGAAACACCATATATTTT.

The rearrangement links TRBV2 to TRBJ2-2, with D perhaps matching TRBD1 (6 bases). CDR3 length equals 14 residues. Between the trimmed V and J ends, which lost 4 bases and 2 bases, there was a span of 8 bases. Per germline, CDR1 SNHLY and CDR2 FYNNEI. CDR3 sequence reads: CASSGQDNTGELFF. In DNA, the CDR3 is TGTGCCAGCAGTGGACAGGATAACACCGGGGAGCTGTTTTTT.

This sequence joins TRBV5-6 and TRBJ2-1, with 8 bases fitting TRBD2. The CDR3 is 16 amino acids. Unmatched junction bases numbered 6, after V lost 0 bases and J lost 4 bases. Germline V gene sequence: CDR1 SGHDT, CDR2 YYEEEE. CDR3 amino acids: CASSLVPRGVYNEQFF. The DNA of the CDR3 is TGTGCCAGCAGCTTGGTTCCGCGGGGGGTTTACAATGAGCAGTTCTTC.

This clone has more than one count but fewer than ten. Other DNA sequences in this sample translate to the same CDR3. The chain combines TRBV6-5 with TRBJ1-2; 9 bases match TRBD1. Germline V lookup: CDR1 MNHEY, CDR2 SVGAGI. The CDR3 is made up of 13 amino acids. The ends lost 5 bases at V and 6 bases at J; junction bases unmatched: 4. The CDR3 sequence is CASSRGQGHGYTF. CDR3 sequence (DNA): TGTGCCAGCAGTCGGGGACAGGGACATGGCTACACCTTC.